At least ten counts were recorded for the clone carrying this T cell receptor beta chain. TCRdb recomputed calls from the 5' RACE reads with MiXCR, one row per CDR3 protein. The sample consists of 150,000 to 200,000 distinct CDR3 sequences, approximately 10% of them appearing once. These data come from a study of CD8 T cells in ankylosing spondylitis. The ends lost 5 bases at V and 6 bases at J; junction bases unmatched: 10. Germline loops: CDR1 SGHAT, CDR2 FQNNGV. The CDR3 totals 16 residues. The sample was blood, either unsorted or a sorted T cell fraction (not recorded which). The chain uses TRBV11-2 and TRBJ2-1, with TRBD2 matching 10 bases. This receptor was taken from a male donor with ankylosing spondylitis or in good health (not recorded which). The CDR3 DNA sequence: TGTGCCAGCAGCCCCCCAGGGAGCGGGGGGGCCAATGAGCAGTTCTTC. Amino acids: CASSPPGSGGANEQFF.